What follows is one TCR beta chain and its context. Its antigen is currently unknown. Germline-derived CDR1 and CDR2 are SGHTA and FQGTGA. The ends were cut back, 1 base at V and 8 bases at J, with 11 bases in the middle. CDR3 length: 13 amino acids. A multiplex PCR was run with 60 Vbeta primers and 13 Jbeta primers. Assay used: immunoSEQ multiplex PCR; TCRdb lists only in-frame clones, some missing. The sample holds about 130,000 clones; 75% to 85% are singletons and the top ten take less than 1.1%. This specimen comes from a study of cytomegalovirus exposure and HLA in healthy donors. Study-level results: It was assumed in the presence/absence analyses that sequencing depth was roughly uniform across donors.

The sequenced sample consisted of PBMCs. The sequence was obtained from a male donor in good health and CMV-seronegative. The rearrangement links TRBV7-3 to TRBJ1-1, with D possibly matching TRBD1 (5 bases). CDR3 sequence: CASSLNPRVEAFF. The CDR3 DNA follows: TGTGCCAGCAGCTTAAACCCCAGGGTGGAAGCTTTCTTT.